This T cell receptor beta chain was sequenced in a study of post-analysis software for immune sequencing data. General observations from the study: Comparison of patients with controls showed about 5 TRBV segments more frequent in patients, TRBV5-6, TRBV5-1 and TRBV20-1 among them.

The authors incorporated unique molecular identifiers into the TCR beta cDNA libraries. Each batch of about 1 to 11 million T cells produced 400,000 to 650,000 cDNA molecules. TCRdb reprocessed the PCR reads via MiXCR and lists one record per CDR3 protein. This table has hundreds of thousands of distinct CDR3 sequences, roughly 46% appearing once. There are 15 residues in the CDR3. Per germline, CDR1 SGHRS and CDR2 YFSETQ. This clonotype was picked up one time. Its antigen is currently unknown. This receptor was obtained from a girl between 5 and 17 years old with multiple sclerosis. The rearrangement joins TRBV5-1 to TRBJ2-4; D possibly uses TRBD1 or TRBD2 (5 bases each). The last part of the DNA fits TRBJ2-7 better; the J call may be wrong. Sequencing was carried out using blood. In DNA form, the CDR3 reads TGCGCCAGCAGCTCCGGGGCAGGCTACGGAAACGAGCAGTACTTC. Translated, it gives CASSSGAGYGNEQYF.